The next 21 T cell receptor beta chains were all read from a single sample in a study of T cell clonality in common variable immunodeficiency. Overall study results and limits: Common variable immunodeficiency TCR beta sequences reportedly had fewer deletions and N-nucleotide insertions.

Sequencing was performed with immunoSEQ multiplex PCR; in TCRdb, only in-frame clones are kept and a portion is missing. The sample includes about 19,000 clones, none of them occurring once. No cognate antigen is known for these TCRs. Source material: peripheral blood mononuclear cells. All receptors derive from a human donor with common variable immunodeficiency.

This clone was recorded at least ten times. The CDR3 is cut off 3 residues early in the read; its end comes from the germline J gene. The chain links TRBV20-1 to TRBJ2-7; 12 bases align to TRBD2. CDR1 and CDR2 from the germline V gene are DFQATT and SNEGSKA (reference sequence). The length of the CDR3 is 17 residues. V was pared by 6 bases and J by 3 bases, with 15 bases of the junction left unmatched. Incomplete CDR3 DNA: TGCAGTGCCCCACGGACTAGCGGGAAGGACAAGAACTACGAG. Translated, it gives CSAPRTSGKDKNYE. The complete CDR3 reads CSAPRTSGKDKNYEQYF.

This clone was found many times. The CDR3 end falls 3 residues outside the read, so it is completed with the germline J gene. The chain is built from TRBV10-3 and TRBJ2-2; tentatively, D is TRBD1 (6 bases). The CDR3 consists of 16 residues. The V gene's germline CDR1 is ENHRY and CDR2 SYGVKD. Trimming removed 8 bases at V and 1 base at J, with 17 bases between. The DNA read from the CDR3 is TGTGCCATCGTACCCTTCAGGGGTCAGAACACCGGGGAG. It encodes CAIVPFRGQNTGE. The CDR3 as a whole reads CAIVPFRGQNTGELFF.

This clone was counted a few times. The CDR3 goes on 3 residues after the read ends, and that part is filled in from the germline J gene. This chain links TRBV19 with TRBJ2-7; 13 bases match TRBD2. The CDR3 has 18 residues. Looked up from germline, CDR1 is LNHDA and CDR2 is SQIVND (reference sequence). The V and J ends lost 5 bases and 0 bases, in that order; junction bases with no gene match: 10. The chain's CDR3 is CASSASIGLAGDSYEQYF. The covered CDR3 bases are TGTGCCAGTAGTGCCTCCATCGGACTAGCGGGGGACTCCTACGAG.

This clone was seen a few times. With the read ending 3 residues before the CDR3 end, the germline J gene is used to fill in that end. The chain joins TRBV19 to TRBJ1-2; 8 nucleotides agree with TRBD1. The ends lost 3 bases at V and 5 bases at J; junction bases unmatched: 2. Germline V gene sequence: CDR1 LNHDA, CDR2 SQIVND (reference sequence). This CDR3 is built from 13 residues. CDR3 bases read: TGTGCCAGTAGTATCAACAGGGGGTATGGC. Its translation: CASSINRGYG. The complete CDR3 sequence is CASSINRGYGYTF. The entire variable domain, with the rest obtained from reference TRBV19 and TRBJ1-2, is as follows: DGGITQSPKYLFRKEGQNVTLSCEQNLNHDAMYWYRQDPGQGLRLIYYSQIVNDFQKGDIAEGYSVSREKKESFPLTVTSAQKNPTAFYLCASSINRGYGYTFGSGTRLTVV.

This clone occurred a few times. Sequencing ends 3 residues short of the CDR3 end; the germline J gene provides the rest. The chain uses TRBV19 and TRBJ2-6, with 8 nucleotides matching TRBD1. This CDR3 contains 18 residues. Trimming cost V 4 bases and J 0 bases; bases outside gene matches: 8. CDR1 LNHDA and CDR2 SQIVND come from the germline V gene (reference sequence). The CDR3 loop reads CASSKVGTGFSGANVLTF. CDR3 DNA (partial): TGTGCCAGTAGTAAGGTCGGGACAGGCTTCTCTGGGGCCAACGTC.

This clone was recorded at least ten times. The CDR3 end lies 3 residues beyond the end of the read and is filled in from the germline J gene. The chain recombines TRBV30 with TRBJ2-7, with TRBD1 matching 9 bases. This CDR3 spans 14 amino acids. The ends lost 7 bases at V and 2 bases at J; junction bases unmatched: 9. Germline assignment: CDR1 GTSNPN and CDR2 SVGIG (reference sequence). CDR3 sequence reads: CAYLRTGVTYEQYF. The sequenced CDR3 bases are TGTGCCTACTTAAGGACAGGGGTAACCTACGAG.

CDR3 in amino acids: CASSFGPTLAGEQFF. The part of the CDR3 DNA that was read is TGTGCCAGTAGCTTCGGACCTACACTAGCCGGTGAG. This chain joins TRBV19 and TRBJ2-1; D perhaps matches TRBD2 (6 bases). The CDR3 end falls 3 residues outside the read, so it is completed with the germline J gene. Per germline, CDR1 LNHDA and CDR2 SQIVND (reference sequence). Trimming stripped 6 bases from V and 9 bases from J, with 21 bases between. This CDR3 has 15 amino acids.

About this clone itself: The CDR3 end is not reached by the read, which stops 3 residues before it; the germline J gene fills it in. V and J are TRBV7-3 and TRBJ2-1; a possible D gene is TRBD2 (5 bases). CDR3 length: 15 residues. Looked up from germline, CDR1 is SGHTA and CDR2 is FQGTGA. With 2 bases removed from V and 1 base from J, the gap between germline ends came to 9 bases. CDR3 DNA, as far as it was read: TGTGCCAGCAGCTTAGAGGGTCAGTCCTACAATGAG. This translates into CASSLEGQSYNE. The whole CDR3 is CASSLEGQSYNEQFF.

This clone was counted a few times. The read falls 3 residues short of the CDR3 end, and the missing part is taken from the germline J gene. The chain is built from TRBV5-4 and TRBJ2-1; D possibly corresponds to TRBD1 (6 bases). V was shortened by 4 bases and J by 3 bases, with 14 bases between the two germline ends. Germline CDR1 SGHNT, CDR2 YYREEE (reference sequence). The CDR3 totals 15 residues. The CDR3 region is CASSTTDSHYNEQFF. Incomplete CDR3 DNA: TGTGCCAGCAGCACGACGGACAGTCACTACAATGAG.

Details on this clone: With the read ending 3 residues before the CDR3 end, the germline J gene is used to fill in that end. The chain carries TRBV19 and TRBJ2-5, with D possibly matching TRBD2 (6 bases). The CDR3 is 14 amino acids. From germline, CDR1 is LNHDA and CDR2 SQIVND (reference sequence). Trimming removed 10 bases at V and 0 bases at J, with 15 bases between. The CDR3 DNA, read in part, is TGTGCCACAGCTATAGCGGATAACCAAGAGACC. This codes for CATAIADNQET. The CDR3 as a whole reads CATAIADNQETQYF.

About this clone itself: The DNA ends 3 residues before the CDR3 does, and the rest of the CDR3 is filled in from the germline J gene. V gene TRBV2 combines with J gene TRBJ2-5; no firm D call. Germline V gene data show CDR1 as SNHLY and CDR2 as FYNNEI. The CDR3 extends over 13 amino acids. The germline V and J ends were trimmed by 1 base and 3 bases, with 6 bases remaining between them. The CDR3 reads CASSEDVEETQYF. The DNA read from the CDR3 is TGTGCCAGCAGTGAAGATGTCGAAGAGACC.

In this sample, this clone turned up many times. From the germline J gene comes the end of the CDR3, since the read stops 3 residues before it. The rearrangement uses TRBV5-1 and TRBJ1-1, with unresolved D. Germline V gives CDR1 SGHRS, CDR2 YFSETQ. The CDR3 runs to 12 residues. CDR3 DNA (partial): TGCGCCAGCAGATCAGGAAGTCGGGAA. The encoded protein is CASRSGSRE. Given in full, the CDR3 is CASRSGSREAFF.

Turning to this clone: The sequenced fragment ends 3 residues before the CDR3 boundary, so the rest is inferred from the germline J gene. The rearrangement joins TRBV19 to TRBJ2-4, with 10 bases fitting TRBD2. V lost 6 bases and J lost 5; bases outside the gene matches: 16. Germline V gives CDR1 LNHDA, CDR2 SQIVND (reference sequence). CDR3 size: 18 residues. The CDR3 bases that were read are TGTGCCAGTAGGAAAAAGATAGCGGGAGGCCCGGGTGAAAACATT. Its translation is CASRKKIAGGPGENI. The full CDR3 sequence reads CASRKKIAGGPGENIQYF.

This clone was counted only a few times. CDR3 bases read: TGCGCCAGCAGTCTGGGGGCAATCCCTACCTACGAG. Its protein is CASSLGAIPTYE. The full CDR3 protein is CASSLGAIPTYEQYF. V usage is TRBV5-1 and J usage is TRBJ2-7, with D maybe TRBD1 (6 bases). The read ends 3 residues shy of where the CDR3 ends; the end is completed using the germline J gene. Germline CDR1 reads SGHRS; CDR2 reads YFSETQ. Trimming cost V 5 bases and J 2 bases, with 17 bases left between them. The CDR3 loop spans 15 amino acids.

Of note for this clone: The read ends 3 residues before the CDR3 terminus; that terminus is restored from the germline J gene. The chain carries TRBV20-1 and TRBJ2-7; perhaps TRBD1 as D (5 bases). Germline CDR1 and CDR2: DFQATT and SNEGSKA (reference sequence). The CDR3 spans 13 residues. V gave up 5 bases and J gave up 0 bases, with 11 bases separating them. CDR3 protein: CSALSDSSYEQYF. The CDR3 bases that were read are TGCAGTGCTCTCTCAGACAGCTCCTACGAG.

Remarks on this clone: The read comes to an end 3 residues before the CDR3 does, leaving the germline J gene to fill in the end. The J gene is TRBJ1-5, the V gene TRBV19; 7 bases are shared with TRBD1. CDR3 length: 17 residues. Trimming took 4 bases from V and 2 from J; bases not matched to a gene: 11. Germline assignment: CDR1 LNHDA and CDR2 SQIVND (reference sequence). Partial CDR3 DNA: TGTGCCAGTAGTACGCGACAGGGAAAAGAGGGCAATCAGCCC. This sequence encodes CASSTRQGKEGNQP. The entire CDR3 reads CASSTRQGKEGNQPQHF. The whole variable domain, remainder taken from reference TRBV19 and TRBJ1-5, is DGGITQSPKYLFRKEGQNVTLSCEQNLNHDAMYWYRQDPGQGLRLIYYSQIVNDFQKGDIAEGYSVSREKKESFPLTVTSAQKNPTAFYLCASSTRQGKEGNQPQHFGDGTRLSIL.

This clone was counted between two and nine times. The read ends 3 residues early relative to the CDR3; the germline J gene fills the gap. The genes are TRBV5-1 and TRBJ2-3; D gene unclear. The CDR3 extends over 12 amino acids. The germline V gene has CDR1 SGHRS and CDR2 YFSETQ. V was clipped by 0 bases and J by 5 bases, with 4 bases between them. Partial CDR3 DNA: TGCGCCAGCAGCTTGGAGGGAGATACG. It codes for CASSLEGDT. The entire CDR3 is CASSLEGDTQYF.

Remarks on this clone: The CDR3 goes on 3 residues after the read ends, and that part is filled in from the germline J gene. The rearrangement uses TRBV7-9 and TRBJ1-2; D remains ambiguous. Trimming removed 5 bases from V and 3 bases from J, with 13 bases in between. The CDR3 spans 14 residues. Germline CDR1 is SEHNR and CDR2 is FQNEAQ (reference sequence). The CDR3 protein is CASSQAGVYYGYTF. The sequenced CDR3 bases are TGTGCCAGCAGCCAGGCGGGAGTCTACTATGGC.

Remarks on this clone: The CDR3 end is not reached by the read, which stops 3 residues before it; the germline J gene fills it in. The chain employs TRBV7-9 and TRBJ1-1, with D unclear. Germline V gene data show CDR1 as SEHNR and CDR2 as FQNEAQ (reference sequence). The CDR3 sequence is 11 residues long. CDR3 sequence reads: CASSLAGRAFF. The CDR3 DNA, read in part, is TGTGCCAGCAGCTTGGCAGGCCGA. Looking up the rest from reference TRBV7-9 and TRBJ1-1 gives the full variable domain: DTGVSQNPRHKITKRGQNVTFRCDPISEHNRLYWYRQTLGQGPEFLTYFQNEAQLEKSRLLSDRFSAERPKGSFSTLEIQRTEQGDSAMYLCASSLAGRAFFGQGTRLTVV.

Comment on this clone: Coverage ceases 3 residues before the CDR3 finishes, and the germline J gene fills in the end. The chain joins TRBV11-3 to TRBJ2-2; the D is unclear. V lost 3 bases, J lost 1 base, and 3 bases lay in between. The germline CDR1 and CDR2 sequences are SGHNT and YENEEA. There are 13 residues in the CDR3. Incomplete CDR3 DNA: TGTGCCAGCAGCTTCGGGAACACCGGGGAG. Translation: CASSFGNTGE. In full, the CDR3 reads CASSFGNTGELFF.

This clone turned up a few times. Read coverage stops 3 residues before the CDR3 terminus; the germline J gene supplies the remainder. The V and J genes are TRBV5-5 and TRBJ2-7, with TRBD2 identical over 7 bases. V gave up 6 bases and J gave up 2 bases; unmatched junction bases: 8. Germline V gene lookup returns CDR1 SGHKS and CDR2 YYEKEE (reference sequence). CDR3 length: 14 residues. CDR3 sequence: CASNPSGNPYEQYF. CDR3 DNA, as far as it was read: TGTGCCAGCAACCCAAGCGGGAATCCCTACGAG.